The entry below gives a single T cell receptor beta chain sequence along with its context. Its antigen is not identified. In nominal health when sampled, donors likely had unrecorded immune exposures nonetheless. PCR employed 60 Vbeta and 13 Jbeta primers. Assay: immunoSEQ multiplex PCR; the TCRdb copy retains only in-frame clones and omits some. The ten most abundant clones cover about 6.8% of a sample with under 200,000 clones. The sample comes from a study of cytomegalovirus exposure and HLA in healthy donors. General study findings and limits: By a later analysis, the bulk of CMV-associated TCR beta chains appeared HLA-restricted.

The CDR3 totals 16 residues. CDR1 and CDR2 from the germline V gene are LNHDA and SQIVND (reference sequence). The V and J ends lost 3 bases and 4 bases respectively, with 16 bases between them. The genes are TRBV19 and TRBJ2-1; possible D gene TRBD1, 6 bases. Material: PBMCs. This clonotype was obtained from a young man in good health and CMV-seronegative. The CDR3 nucleotides read TGTGCCAGTAGTATTGGGTTCGGACAGCGTTACAATGAGCAGTTCTTC. It specifies CASSIGFGQRYNEQFF.